The T cell receptor (beta chain) described here comes from a study of human versus mouse CDR3 diversity and MHC coevolution. The method was immunoSEQ multiplex PCR; TCRdb's version includes in-frame clones alone and lacks a portion of them. The sample comprises tens of thousands of clones, around 93% of which are singletons, and roughly 0.15% rests with the top ten. V shed 6 bases, J shed 10 bases, and the junction held 15 bases outside the gene matches. Germline loops: CDR1 MNHEY, CDR2 SMNVEV (reference sequence). The CDR3 totals 17 residues. The specimen was naive CD4+ T cells from blood. Described subset: CD45RO-negative CD62L-positive naive CD4 T cells. This rearrangement joins TRBV27 to TRBJ1-6, with 10 bases identical to TRBD1. This receptor was obtained from a person aged 30-69 years in good health. The CDR3 coding sequence is TGTGCCAGCAGGCCGGGACAGGGGACAAGCGCGCTATCACCCCTCCACTTT. Protein sequence: CASRPGQGTSALSPLHF.